The 11 T cell receptor beta chains listed next were all sequenced from one sample in a study of neoadjuvant nivolumab and ipilimumab in lung cancer. Sequencing used immunoSEQ multiplex PCR; TCRdb keeps in-frame clones, though not all of them. The table has approximately 4,000 clones, roughly 81% seen once. Sequences were derived from adjacent normal lung tissue, sampled after neoadjuvant nivolumab, alone or with ipilimumab, at or shortly before surgery. The source of these receptors is an adult with non-small cell lung cancer.

The rearrangement links TRBV19 to TRBJ2-1, with D possibly matching TRBD2 (6 bases). Per the germline V gene, CDR1 is LNHDA and CDR2 is SQIVND (reference sequence). Trimming pared 5 bases from V and 7 bases from J, leaving 12 bases between. This CDR3 comprises 13 residues. CDR3 residues: CASSPGTPNEQFF. As DNA, the CDR3 is TGTGCCAGTAGTCCTGGGACTCCGAATGAGCAGTTCTTC. The full variable domain, in which reference TRBV19 and TRBJ2-1 provide the parts outside the CDR3, is DGGITQSPKYLFRKEGQNVTLSCEQNLNHDAMYWYRQDPGQGLRLIYYSQIVNDFQKGDIAEGYSVSREKKESFPLTVTSAQKNPTAFYLCASSPGTPNEQFFGPGTRLTVL.

The chain joins TRBV5-4 to TRBJ2-3, with 7 bases lining up with TRBD2. The germline gives CDR1 SGHNT, CDR2 YYREEE (reference sequence). CDR3 length: 16 residues. Germline trimming cut 4 bases from V and 1 base from J; bases unmatched to any gene: 9. CDR3 nucleotides: TGTGCCAGCAGCCCCGGGGGGATGATCGGCACAGATACGCAGTATTTT. This gives the protein CASSPGGMIGTDTQYF. The complete variable domain, with remaining parts taken from reference TRBV5-4 and TRBJ2-3, reads ETGVTQSPTHLIKTRGQQVTLRCSSQSGHNTVSWYQQALGQGPQFIFQYYREEENGRGNFPPRFSGLQFPNYSSELNVNALELDDSALYLCASSPGGMIGTDTQYFGPGTRLTVL.

V usage is TRBV7-2 and J usage is TRBJ2-3, with 7 bases that match TRBD2. The CDR3 is 15 residues long. V dropped 6 bases and J dropped 0; count of bases not matched to a gene: 6. CDR1 and CDR2 (germline): SGHTA, FQGNSA. The CDR3 here is CASRPKRDSTDTQYF. The CDR3 nucleotides are TGTGCCAGCAGACCGAAGCGGGATAGCACAGATACGCAGTATTTT. The entire variable domain, with the rest obtained from reference TRBV7-2 and TRBJ2-3, is as follows: GAGVSQSPSNKVTEKGKDVELRCDPISGHTALYWYRQSLGQGLEFLIYFQGNSAPDKSGLPSDRFSAERTGGSVSTLTIQRTQQEDSAVYLCASRPKRDSTDTQYFGPGTRLTVL.

V gene TRBV28 combines with J gene TRBJ1-1, with no clear D. With 3 bases removed from V and 1 base from J, the gap between germline ends came to 9 bases. CDR3 length: 14 amino acids. Germline V CDR1 and CDR2: MDHEN, SYDVKM. DNA of the CDR3: TGTGCCAGCAGTTTGCCGGGTGCGAACACTGAAGCTTTCTTT. Translation gives CASSLPGANTEAFF.

This clone was recorded a few times. The genes are TRBV10-2 and TRBJ1-1, with 8 bases identical to TRBD1. Germline-derived CDR1 and CDR2 are WSHSY and SAAADI. The V and J ends lost 6 bases and 5 bases, in that order; junction bases with no gene match: 2. This CDR3 comprises 12 residues. The CDR3 reads CASSNRGTEAFF. DNA of the CDR3: TGCGCCAGCAGCAACAGGGGGACTGAAGCTTTCTTT.

The chain recombines TRBV4-3 with TRBJ2-7, with 9 bases fitting TRBD2. Germline V gene data show CDR1 as LGHNA and CDR2 as YSLEER. Germline trimming cut 1 base from V and 3 bases from J; bases unmatched to any gene: 4. The CDR3 is 15 amino acids. DNA of the CDR3: TGCGCCAGCAGCCAAGGGCGGGGGGGGCGCTACGAGCAGTACTTC. It yields the protein CASSQGRGGRYEQYF.

This rearrangement joins TRBV2 to TRBJ1-4; D possibly corresponds to TRBD1 (6 bases). Germline CDR1 and CDR2: SNHLY and FYNNEI. The CDR3 runs to 13 residues. Trimming pared 4 bases from V and 16 bases from J, leaving 19 bases between. This chain's CDR3 is CASSGQTGAEEFF. CDR3 coding DNA: TGTGCCAGCAGTGGACAAACGGGGGCAGAGGAGTTTTTT.

The chain employs TRBV5-6 and TRBJ1-2, with D unclear. This CDR3 is built from 14 residues. Between the trimmed V and J ends, which lost 0 bases and 0 bases, there was a span of 6 bases. Germline loops: CDR1 SGHDT, CDR2 YYEEEE. The CDR3 sequence is CASSLGAANYGYTF. The CDR3 DNA reads TGTGCCAGCAGCTTGGGGGCAGCTAACTATGGCTACACCTTC.

This clone has just a few counts. V and J are TRBV2 and TRBJ1-2, with 8 bases lining up with TRBD1. Germline assignment: CDR1 SNHLY and CDR2 FYNNEI. J was trimmed by 7 bases and V by 4 bases; bases with no gene match: 5. The CDR3 totals 13 residues. The CDR3 nucleotides read TGTGCCAGCAGTGCGGACAGGGTGGTTGGCTACACCTTC. It specifies CASSADRVVGYTF.

The chain couples TRBV5-1 to TRBJ1-1; 8 nucleotides align to TRBD1. Germline V lookup: CDR1 SGHRS, CDR2 YFSETQ. V lost 4 bases, J lost 6 bases, and 5 bases stayed unmatched. CDR3 length: 13 amino acids. The CDR3 reads CASSTGQGAEAFF. The CDR3 DNA sequence: TGCGCCAGCAGCACTGGACAGGGAGCTGAAGCTTTCTTT.

The chain joins TRBV5-6 to TRBJ1-2; TRBD1 might be the D (5 bases). Germline CDR1 reads SGHDT; CDR2 reads YYEEEE. This CDR3 has 15 residues. V gave up 0 bases and J gave up 5 bases, with 14 bases separating them. The CDR3 DNA sequence: TGTGCCAGCAGCTTGGTAGCAGGGCTCGTATATGGCTACACCTTC. Translation gives CASSLVAGLVYGYTF. The variable domain in full, completed from reference TRBV5-6 and TRBJ1-2, reads DAGVTQSPTHLIKTRGQQVTLRCSPKSGHDTVSWYQQALGQGPQFIFQYYEEEERQRGNFPDRFSGHQFPNYSSELNVNALLLGDSALYLCASSLVAGLVYGYTFGSGTRLTVV.